A selection of T cell receptor beta chains follows, all from one sample in a study of OX40 agonist ivuxolimab in advanced cancers. TCRdb keeps only in-frame clones here, not all; method: immunoSEQ multiplex PCR. The repertoire holds approximately 70,000 clones, with roughly 88% as singletons. Here the sequenced sample was CD4+ or CD8+ T cells sorted from blood, taken in a trial of the OX40 agonist ivuxolimab. These receptors all stem from an adult with an advanced solid tumor such as melanoma, head and neck, liver or kidney cancer. CDR3s include the opening cysteine and the closing phenylalanine or tryptophan. The order of the fields is V gene, clone size, J gene, D gene, CDR3 protein, CDR3 DNA. D genes are given only for firm matches. Clone size is stated in some rows and not others, as once, few, many or a class when expanded.

>TRBV6-6|NA|TRBJ2-5|NA
CASSRSETQYF
TGTGCCAGCAGCCGGAGTGAGACCCAGTACTTC
>TRBV6-1|many|TRBJ2-7|NA
CASSEARSPYEQYF
TGTGCCAGCAGTGAAGCGAGAAGTCCCTACGAGCAGTACTTC
>TRBV29-1|few|TRBJ2-3|TRBD2
CSVSTSGGATDTQYF
TGCAGCGTGAGTACTAGCGGGGGGGCGACAGATACGCAGTATTTT
>TRBV11-2|NA|TRBJ2-1|TRBD2
CASSLEGLAFQGSNEQFF
TGTGCCAGCAGCTTAGAGGGACTAGCTTTTCAGGGTAGCAATGAGCAGTTCTTC
>TRBV15|NA|TRBJ2-1|NA
CATSRDVQGRYSYNEQFF
TGTGCCACCAGCAGAGATGTCCAGGGGCGATATTCCTACAATGAGCAGTTCTTC
>TRBV5-1|NA|TRBJ1-1|NA
CASSREGGTEAFF
TGCGCCAGCTCTCGGGAGGGGGGCACTGAAGCTTTCTTT
>TRBV19|NA|TRBJ1-5|NA
CASSMRGADQPQHF
TGTGCCAGTAGTATGAGGGGGGCGGATCAGCCCCAGCATTTT
>TRBV7-9|NA|TRBJ2-3|NA
CASSSATVPSTDTQYF
TGTGCCAGCAGCTCCGCGACAGTCCCTAGCACAGATACGCAGTATTTT
>TRBV30|NA|TRBJ2-6|TRBD2
CAWRVTGGGANVLTF
TGTGCCTGGAGGGTAACGGGAGGTGGGGCCAACGTCCTGACTTTC
>TRBV11-2|NA|TRBJ2-1|TRBD2
CASSFLAGGPNEQFF
TGTGCCAGCAGCTTCCTAGCGGGGGGGCCTAATGAGCAGTTCTTC
>TRBV10-3|NA|TRBJ2-3|NA
CAISEREATDTQYF
TGTGCCATCAGTGAGAGGGAGGCCACAGATACGCAGTATTTT
>TRBV10-3|NA|TRBJ1-6|TRBD1
CAISDIDRGRANSPLHF
TGTGCCATCAGTGACATAGACAGGGGTAGGGCTAATTCACCCCTCCACTTT
>TRBV2|NA|TRBJ1-4|NA
CASSFLHPTNEKLFF
TGTGCCAGCAGTTTCTTACACCCAACTAATGAAAAACTGTTTTTT
>TRBV5-1|NA|TRBJ1-1|TRBD1
CASTVRQGDTEAFF
TGCGCCTCCACCGTTCGACAGGGGGACACTGAAGCTTTCTTT
>TRBV6-6|NA|TRBJ2-7|NA
CASSTGYDSYEQYF
TGTGCCAGCAGTACAGGGTACGACTCCTACGAGCAGTACTTC
>TRBV13|few|TRBJ2-7|NA
CASSTRSSYEQYF
TGTGCCAGCAGCACCAGGAGCTCCTACGAGCAGTACTTC
>TRBV4-2|NA|TRBJ1-2|TRBD1
CASSSGGPYYGYTF
TGTGCCAGCAGTTCAGGGGGACCCTATTATGGCTACACCTTC
>TRBV5-4|NA|TRBJ1-4|NA
CASSLAGAGNEKLFF
TGTGCCAGCAGCTTGGCCGGGGCAGGAAATGAAAAACTGTTTTTT
>TRBV13|NA|TRBJ2-2|TRBD2
CASSLWASGVNTGELFF
TGTGCCAGCAGCTTATGGGCTAGCGGGGTGAACACCGGGGAGCTGTTTTTT
>TRBV29-1|NA|TRBJ1-1|NA
CSAGEGANTEAFF
TGCAGCGCTGGGGAAGGGGCCAACACTGAAGCTTTCTTT
>TRBV27|NA|TRBJ2-1|NA
CASSLGKVVDEQFF
TGTGCCAGCAGTTTGGGGAAAGTTGTCGATGAGCAGTTCTTC
>TRBV7-2|NA|TRBJ2-4|TRBD2
CASSIQRGFDLAKNIQYF
TGTGCCAGCAGCATCCAGCGGGGATTTGATTTAGCCAAAAACATTCAGTACTTC
>TRBV6-5|NA|TRBJ2-3|TRBD1
CASSYSWTGVDTQYF
TGTGCCAGCAGTTACTCCTGGACAGGGGTAGATACGCAGTATTTT
>TRBV7-3|NA|TRBJ1-2|TRBD1
CASSFEGTGGKDGYTF
TGTGCCAGCAGCTTTGAGGGGACAGGGGGCAAAGATGGCTACACCTTC
>TRBV19|NA|TRBJ2-7|TRBD1
CASSDSGTGEYEQYF
TGTGCCAGTAGTGACTCCGGGACAGGGGAATACGAGCAGTACTTC
>TRBV7-9|NA|TRBJ1-4|TRBD1
CASSLGDSYREKLFF
TGTGCCAGCAGCTTAGGGGACAGCTACCGTGAAAAACTGTTTTTT
>TRBV21-1|NA|TRBJ2-4|NA
CASSPQTKNIQYF
TGTGCCAGCAGCCCCCAGACCAAAAACATTCAGTACTTC
>TRBV12-5|NA|TRBJ1-2|TRBD1
CASGLQDRANYGYTF
TGTGCTAGTGGTTTGCAGGACAGGGCTAACTATGGCTACACCTTC
>TRBV11-2|NA|TRBJ2-7|NA
CASSLRTYEQYF
TGTGCCAGCAGCTTACGTACCTACGAGCAGTACTTC
>TRBV5-1|once|TRBJ2-7|NA
CASSLVEGSYEQYF
TGCGCCAGCAGCTTGGTCGAGGGCTCCTACGAGCAGTACTTC
>TRBV4-1|NA|TRBJ2-3|TRBD2
CASRGSGRGDTQYF
TGCGCCAGCAGAGGAAGCGGGAGGGGAGATACGCAGTATTTT
>TRBV11-1|NA|TRBJ2-5|NA
CASSLRVDETQYF
TGTGCCAGCAGCTTACGAGTCGACGAGACCCAGTACTTC
>TRBV4-2|NA|TRBJ2-7|NA
CASSQGTDFPYEQYF
TGTGCCAGCAGCCAAGGGACAGATTTTCCCTACGAGCAGTACTTC
>TRBV6-5|few|TRBJ1-6|TRBD1
CASSRQGQGGSPLHF
TGTGCCAGCAGCAGGCAAGGACAGGGCGGATCACCCCTCCACTTT
>TRBV6-5|once|TRBJ2-1|TRBD2
CASRLAGVVDEQFF
TGTGCCAGCAGGTTAGCGGGAGTGGTAGATGAGCAGTTCTTC
>TRBV7-3|once|TRBJ1-1|NA
CASSLSVGVNTEAFF
TGTGCCAGCAGCTTAAGTGTGGGGGTGAACACTGAAGCTTTCTTT
>TRBV5-1|NA|TRBJ1-4|NA
CASSLMEGPDEKLFF
TGCGCCAGCAGCTTGATGGAGGGCCCGGACGAAAAACTGTTTTTT
>TRBV12-5|few|TRBJ1-4|NA
CASGPGEYSNEKLFF
TGTGCTAGTGGTCCCGGGGAGTACTCTAATGAAAAACTGTTTTTT
>TRBV7-9|NA|TRBJ1-1|NA
CASSGLSREAFF
TGTGCCAGCAGCGGCCTAAGTAGAGAAGCTTTCTTT
>TRBV7-3|NA|TRBJ2-3|NA
CASSKDIGTDTQYF
TGTGCCAGCAGCAAGGACATTGGCACAGATACGCAGTATTTT
>TRBV6-1|once|TRBJ2-5|TRBD2
CASRVVAGGRETQYF
TGTGCCAGCAGGGTTGTGGCGGGGGGGAGAGAGACCCAGTACTTC
>TRBV19|NA|TRBJ1-2|NA
CASSIVGNLKNYGYTF
TGTGCCAGTAGTATAGTCGGCAATTTGAAGAACTATGGCTACACCTTC
>TRBV27|NA|TRBJ1-1|NA
CASIRGYPSWNTEAFF
TGTGCCAGCATTCGCGGGTACCCCTCATGGAACACTGAAGCTTTCTTT
>TRBV12-5|few|TRBJ1-1|NA
CASREYTEAFF
TGTGCTAGTAGGGAGTACACTGAAGCTTTCTTT
>TRBV19|NA|TRBJ2-1|NA
CASSILGASRRGQFF
TGTGCCAGTAGTATCCTCGGGGCTAGCCGCAGGGGGCAGTTCTTC
>TRBV7-8|NA|TRBJ2-3|NA
CASSSPDREITDTQYF
TGTGCCAGCAGCTCCCCGGACAGAGAGATTACAGATACGCAGTATTTT
>TRBV6-1|NA|TRBJ1-1|TRBD1
CASSDQGASGAFF
TGTGCCAGCAGTGATCAGGGGGCTAGTGGTGCTTTCTTT
>TRBV5-8|once|TRBJ2-1|TRBD1
CASSSGTGGYNEQFF
TGTGCCAGCAGCTCCGGGACAGGGGGCTACAATGAGCAGTTCTTC
>TRBV7-3|once|TRBJ2-7|TRBD2
CASSRNAGGAYEQYF
TGTGCCAGCAGCCGGAACGCGGGAGGGGCTTACGAGCAGTACTTC
>TRBV7-8|NA|TRBJ1-6|NA
CASSLPGVGTPLHF
TGTGCCAGCAGCTTACCGGGTGTGGGGACACCCCTCCACTTT
>TRBV25-1|NA|TRBJ1-5|NA
CASSEYTANQPQHF
TGTGCCAGCAGTGAATATACAGCTAATCAGCCCCAGCATTTT
>TRBV9|NA|TRBJ1-6|TRBD1
CASSLRGQAYNSPLHF
TGTGCCAGCAGCCTCAGGGGGCAGGCTTATAATTCACCCCTCCACTTT
>TRBV27|NA|TRBJ2-4|TRBD1
CASSSPGTGVQYF
TGTGCCAGCAGTTCACCAGGGACAGGGGTTCAGTACTTC
>TRBV4-3|NA|TRBJ2-7|TRBD2
CASSQAIGTSGIEQYF
TGCGCCAGCAGCCAAGCCATAGGGACTAGCGGGATCGAGCAGTACTTC
>TRBV10-3|NA|TRBJ2-1|TRBD2
CAISEKRGMGLADGYSYNEQFF
TGTGCCATCAGTGAAAAAAGGGGCATGGGACTAGCGGACGGATACTCCTACAATGAGCAGTTCTTC
>TRBV6-6|NA|TRBJ2-7|NA
CASSYSGANYEQYF
TGTGCCAGCAGTTACTCGGGGGCCAACTACGAGCAGTACTTC
>TRBV11-2|once|TRBJ1-2|NA
CASSSQGLNYGYTF
TGTGCCAGCAGCTCCCAGGGACTCAACTATGGCTACACCTTC
>TRBV2|NA|TRBJ2-3|TRBD2
CASTPSGSWADTQYF
TGTGCCAGCACGCCTAGCGGGAGTTGGGCAGATACGCAGTATTTT
>TRBV14|once|TRBJ1-1|NA
CASSPRQGHLAGTEAFF
TGTGCCAGCTCCCCGAGGCAGGGGCATCTCGCTGGCACTGAAGCTTTCTTT